Below, 30 T cell receptor beta chains from the same sample are listed, as sequenced in a study of OX40 agonist ivuxolimab in advanced cancers. Libraries were built with the immunoSEQ multiplex PCR assay. Sourced from immuneACCESS, this table was stored by TCRdb with only in-frame sequences that have V and J called. A share of the clones is absent; for the studies checked, an unresolved V gene accounts for under half, and the remainder has no known explanation. Counted in this sample were about 54,000 clones; around 93% of them appeared once. In total, the top ten clones hold 8.7% of the sample. The sample consisted of CD4+ or CD8+ T cells sorted from blood, taken in a trial of the OX40 agonist ivuxolimab. These receptors all stem from an adult with an advanced solid tumor such as melanoma, head and neck, liver or kidney cancer.

The chain uses TRBV9 and TRBJ1-2, with 8 bases aligning to TRBD1. The CDR3 totals 13 residues. Germline V CDR1 and CDR2: SGDLS, YYNGEE. V was pared by 4 bases and J by 5 bases, with 4 bases of the junction left unmatched. The CDR3, as DNA: TGTGCCAGCAGCTCGACAGGGGATTATGGCTACACCTTC. Its translation: CASSSTGDYGYTF.

The V gene is TRBV4-1, the J gene TRBJ2-1; D is ambiguous. Deletions cut 3 bases from V and 0 bases from J, with 18 bases between. The CDR3 runs 18 residues. Germline lookup yields CDR1 MGHRA and CDR2 YSYEKL. The CDR3 loop is CASSHSLFLSSSYNEQFF. DNA of the CDR3: TGCGCCAGCAGCCACAGCCTTTTTCTGTCCAGCTCCTACAATGAGCAGTTCTTC.

This clone came up a few times. The chain joins TRBV7-3 to TRBJ2-7; TRBD2 matches at 15 bases. Germline assignment: CDR1 SGHTA and CDR2 FQGTGA. The CDR3 consists of 17 residues. J lost 5 bases, V lost 3 bases, and 8 bases had no gene match. The CDR3 reads CASSLPGLAGGKDEQYF. In nucleotides, the CDR3 is TGTGCCAGCAGCTTGCCGGGACTAGCGGGGGGCAAGGACGAGCAGTACTTC.

This chain connects TRBV27 to TRBJ2-1; no definite D call. The germline V gene has CDR1 MNHEY and CDR2 SMNVEV (reference sequence). The CDR3 extends over 12 amino acids. V was trimmed by 6 bases and J by 4 bases, leaving 7 bases between them. CDR3 DNA: TGTGCCAGCAGACTCGGTTACAATGAGCAGTTCTTC. It translates to CASRLGYNEQFF.

For the CDR3, the DNA is TGTGCCAGCAGCTTCCCCGGGACAGGGGACGGCTACACCTTC. Residues: CASSFPGTGDGYTF. V gene TRBV7-2 combines with J gene TRBJ1-2; 10 bases agree with TRBD1. CDR1 SGHTA and CDR2 FQGNSA come from the germline V gene. Trimming at V came to 3 bases and at J to 8 bases, leaving 6 bases not matched to a gene. This CDR3 is built from 14 residues.

This clone was detected once. The genes are TRBV4-3 and TRBJ1-1, with D uncertain. Germline V gives CDR1 LGHNA, CDR2 YSLEER. The CDR3 covers 14 residues. The ends were cut back, 4 bases at V and 2 bases at J, with 11 bases in the middle. Here the CDR3 reads CASSPDKPNTEAFF. The CDR3 bases are TGCGCCAGCAGCCCAGACAAACCTAACACTGAAGCTTTCTTT.

This chain links TRBV6-4 with TRBJ2-3; the match to TRBD1 covers 9 bases. The CDR3 runs 16 residues. V was pared by 0 bases and J by 2 bases, with 3 bases of the junction left unmatched. Germline V gene sequence: CDR1 MRHNA, CDR2 SNTAGT. The CDR3 DNA follows: TGTGCCAGCAGTGACTCTCGGGACAGGGTCACAGATACGCAGTATTTT. It is translated as CASSDSRDRVTDTQYF.

This clone has just one count. The chain combines TRBV19 with TRBJ1-5; D remains ambiguous. V lost 3 bases, J lost 0 bases, and 6 bases lay in between. Germline lookup yields CDR1 LNHDA and CDR2 SQIVND (reference sequence). The CDR3 sequence is 14 residues long. CDR3: CASSISSSNQPQHF. DNA of the CDR3: TGTGCCAGTAGTATTTCCAGTAGCAATCAGCCCCAGCATTTT.

In regard to this clone: Germline is not matched at one junction end, which may reflect a read error. The chain uses TRBV7-9 and TRBJ2-1; 11 nucleotides align to TRBD1. The germline gives CDR1 SEHNR, CDR2 FQNEAQ (reference sequence). The length of the CDR3 is 17 residues. CDR3 in DNA: TGTGCCAGCAGCGGACAGGGGGCACAGGGTGCCTACAATAAGCAGTTCTTC. Its protein is CASSGQGAQGAYNKQFF.

This chain joins TRBV27 and TRBJ1-4; D uncertain. V lost 0 bases and J 2 bases, leaving 10 bases between the germline ends. The CDR3 spans 16 residues. Germline V gives CDR1 MNHEY, CDR2 SMNVEV (reference sequence). CDR3 amino acids: CASSLSIRATNEKLFF. CDR3 nucleotide sequence: TGTGCCAGCAGTTTATCGATCCGGGCTACTAATGAAAAACTGTTTTTT.

The chain employs TRBV6-5 and TRBJ2-5, with D uncertain. The J call is doubtful: the DNA matches TRBJ2-7 better. From germline, CDR1 is MNHEY and CDR2 SVGAGI. The CDR3 extends over 13 amino acids. The CDR3 protein is CASSYNGVSEQYF. Here the CDR3 DNA reads TGTGCCAGCAGTTACAATGGGGTCAGCGAGCAGTACTTC.

This rearrangement joins TRBV7-9 to TRBJ1-1; D is ambiguous. This CDR3 has 13 residues. V lost 7 bases, J lost 1 base, and 10 bases lay in between. The germline CDR1 and CDR2 sequences are SEHNR and FQNEAQ (reference sequence). In DNA, the CDR3 is TGTGCCAGCAACCAACGGGAGAACACTGAAGCTTTCTTT. Amino acids: CASNQRENTEAFF.

This rearrangement joins TRBV9 to TRBJ2-1, with 11 bases identical to TRBD2. Per the germline V gene, CDR1 is SGDLS and CDR2 is YYNGEE. The V segment lost 3 bases and the J segment 4 bases; nucleotides outside the gene matches: 9. This CDR3 is built from 17 residues. In DNA, the CDR3 is TGTGCCAGCAGCGACGCGACTAGCGGGGATTTTTACAATGAGCAGTTCTTC. Translating gives CASSDATSGDFYNEQFF.

The chain recombines TRBV19 with TRBJ2-1; 10 bases agree with TRBD2. This CDR3 contains 14 residues. J gave up 8 bases and V 5 bases, and 6 bases lay outside the gene matches. CDR1 LNHDA and CDR2 SQIVND come from the germline V gene (reference sequence). Here the CDR3 DNA reads TGTGCCAGTAGTTCTAGCGGGGGAGGTTATGAGCAGTTCTTC. This codes for CASSSSGGGYEQFF.

This clone has only one observation. The J gene is TRBJ1-6, the V gene TRBV30; D gene ambiguous. The CDR3 runs to 14 residues. The germline gives CDR1 GTSNPN, CDR2 SVGIG (reference sequence). V gave up 2 bases and J gave up 9 bases, with 14 bases separating them. DNA of the CDR3: TGTGCCTGGAGTCTTGGGATCGGGGTTTCACCCCTCCACTTT. Amino acids: CAWSLGIGVSPLHF.

The gene calls are TRBV7-3 and TRBJ1-1; 8 bases align to TRBD1. The CDR3 runs 14 residues. V shed 5 bases, J shed 4 bases, and the junction held 6 bases outside the gene matches. Germline V gene lookup returns CDR1 SGHTA and CDR2 FQGTGA. The CDR3 is CASSPQGAGTEAFF. The CDR3 nucleotides read TGTGCCAGCAGCCCTCAGGGGGCGGGCACTGAAGCTTTCTTT.

V is TRBV4-3 and J is TRBJ1-1; D is undetermined. V was shortened by 2 bases and J by 5 bases, with 12 bases between the two germline ends. The CDR3 loop spans 14 amino acids. Germline values: CDR1 LGHNA, CDR2 YSLEER. The CDR3 nucleotides are TGCGCCAGCAGCCAAAGGGAGTTAGGGACTGAAGCTTTCTTT. Translation: CASSQRELGTEAFF.

The genes are TRBV11-3 and TRBJ2-1, with 9 bases fitting TRBD2. Germline lookup yields CDR1 SGHNT and CDR2 YENEEA. V trimming: 3 bases; J trimming: 0 bases; junction bases outside the gene matches: 6. The CDR3 covers 17 residues. CDR3 sequence (DNA): TGTGCCAGCAGCTTGGACGCTAGCGGGAACTCCTACAATGAGCAGTTCTTC. It encodes CASSLDASGNSYNEQFF.

The chain employs TRBV6-6 and TRBJ2-7; D is unresolved. This CDR3 contains 13 residues. V dropped 5 bases and J dropped 2 bases, with 10 bases sitting between them. CDR1 is MNHNY, CDR2 SVGAGI, per germline (reference sequence). The CDR3, as DNA: TGTGCCAGCAGTCCTCTAGGGACCTACGAGCAGTACTTC. This encodes CASSPLGTYEQYF.

The chain employs TRBV6-5 and TRBJ2-1; D remains ambiguous. The germline CDR1 and CDR2 sequences are MNHEY and SVGAGI. The CDR3 is made up of 14 amino acids. V lost 4 bases to trimming and J lost 10 bases, with 17 bases between them. The CDR3 nucleotides are TGTGCCAGCAGTTTCATACCCGACTCCTCCGAGCAGTTCTTC. Translating gives CASSFIPDSSEQFF.

This clone was seen only once. The chain has TRBV7-6 and TRBJ2-1; 7 bases line up with TRBD2. The germline V gene encodes CDR1 SGHVS and CDR2 FNYEAQ. The CDR3 has 17 residues. Unmatched junction bases numbered 6, after V lost 0 bases and J lost 1 base. CDR3 residues: CASSLALRGTSYNEQFF. CDR3 bases: TGTGCCAGCAGCTTAGCGCTGCGGGGGACGTCCTACAATGAGCAGTTCTTC.

The chain uses TRBV27 and TRBJ1-1; no clear D. Trimming cost V 6 bases and J 2 bases, with 16 bases left between them. Germline V gene data show CDR1 as MNHEY and CDR2 as SMNVEV (reference sequence). The CDR3 is 15 residues long. The CDR3 bases are TGTGCCAGCAGACTAGCCTTAGTTGGAAACACTGAAGCTTTCTTT. It codes for CASRLALVGNTEAFF.

This chain links TRBV6-1 with TRBJ2-7, with TRBD1 matching 9 bases. V shed 0 bases, J shed 4 bases, and the junction held 10 bases outside the gene matches. This CDR3 is 17 amino acids long. Germline V gene lookup returns CDR1 MNHNS and CDR2 SASEGT. CDR3 in DNA: TGTGCCAGCAGTGAAGCCTTAATGGACAGGGGAGGATACGAGCAGTACTTC. Amino acids: CASSEALMDRGGYEQYF.

V usage is TRBV7-8 and J usage is TRBJ2-1; 11 bases are shared with TRBD2. The J segment lost 7 bases and the V segment lost 4 bases, leaving 3 bases of the junction unmatched. The CDR3 is made up of 14 amino acids. Germline CDR1 SGHVS, CDR2 FQNEAQ. The CDR3 region has the DNA TGTGCCAGCAGCTCGGGACTAGCGGAGAATGAGCAGTTCTTC. This translates into CASSSGLAENEQFF.

This clone was detected once. The chain joins TRBV7-6 to TRBJ2-1; D might be TRBD2 (5 bases). This CDR3 spans 14 amino acids. Trimming removed 5 bases from V and 11 bases from J, with 19 bases in between. Germline CDR1 is SGHVS and CDR2 is FNYEAQ. The CDR3 region is CASSLLLGKRKQFF. CDR3 in DNA: TGTGCCAGCAGCCTCCTACTAGGAAAGAGGAAGCAGTTCTTC.

The rearrangement links TRBV9 to TRBJ2-2, with D perhaps matching TRBD1 (5 bases). Germline V gene sequence: CDR1 SGDLS, CDR2 YYNGEE. The CDR3 sequence is 15 residues long. The V gene lost 4 bases and the J gene lost 13 bases, with 23 bases spanning the gap. CDR3 nucleotides: TGTGCCAGCAGCCCTCCGGTAGGGGCCGCGGTTGGGCTGTTTTTT. As protein: CASSPPVGAAVGLFF.

The chain is built from TRBV13 and TRBJ1-3, with 10 positions matching TRBD1. The germline V gene encodes CDR1 PRHDT and CDR2 FYEKMQ (reference sequence). V gave up 3 bases and J gave up 0 bases; unmatched junction bases: 5. The CDR3 sequence is 17 residues long. In DNA, the CDR3 is TGTGCCAGCAGCTTCTGGACAGGGGGTCCCTCTGGAAACACCATATATTTT. Translating gives CASSFWTGGPSGNTIYF. Full variable domain (outside the CDR3, taken from reference TRBV13 and TRBJ1-3): AAGVIQSPRHLIKEKRETATLKCYPIPRHDTVYWYQQGPGQDPQFLISFYEKMQSDKGSIPDRFSAQQFSDYHSELNMSSLELGDSALYFCASSFWTGGPSGNTIYFGEGSWLTVV.

V usage is TRBV30 and J usage is TRBJ1-2, with D perhaps TRBD1 (5 bases). Germline V gives CDR1 GTSNPN, CDR2 SVGIG (reference sequence). CDR3 size: 15 residues. Trimming left V 3 bases short and J 2 bases short, with 16 bases between. The CDR3 sequence: CAWSHGSRVNYGYTF. The CDR3 DNA is TGTGCCTGGAGCCACGGGTCCAGGGTGAACTATGGCTACACCTTC.

The chain couples TRBV9 to TRBJ1-1, with D unclear. This CDR3 has 15 amino acids. The V end lost 1 base, the J end lost 1 base, and 11 bases lay between the germline ends. Germline values: CDR1 SGDLS, CDR2 YYNGEE. The CDR3 sequence: CASSVSVTSNTEAFF. In DNA, the CDR3 is TGTGCCAGCAGCGTAAGTGTGACATCGAACACTGAAGCTTTCTTT.

The rearrangement links TRBV7-9 to TRBJ2-5; 11 positions agree with TRBD1. V trimming: 0 bases; J trimming: 4 bases; junction bases outside the gene matches: 4. This CDR3 is built from 16 residues. Germline V gives CDR1 SEHNR, CDR2 FQNEAQ (reference sequence). The CDR3 sequence: CASSLARGQGAETQYF. CDR3 coding DNA: TGTGCCAGCAGCTTAGCCAGAGGACAGGGGGCAGAGACCCAGTACTTC.